A selection of T cell receptor beta chains follows, all from one sample in a study of CD8 T cells in Susac syndrome. Each CDR3 protein is one row after TCRdb ran MiXCR on the immunoSEQ multiplex PCR reads. The sample yields 300,000 or so distinct CDR3 sequences, about 92% seen once. Sequencing was performed on CD4+ T cells from PBMCs. These receptors all come from a human donor with multiple sclerosis. Both conserved end residues are part of each CDR3. D genes are given only for firm matches. Part of the rows lack a size; the others show once, few, many or a class for expanded clones.

TRBV3-1	-	-	TRBJ1-2	TGTGCCAGCAGGGGGGAAGGGACCAACTATGGCTACACCTTC	CASRGEGTNYGYTF
TRBV20-1	-	-	TRBJ1-5	TGCAGTGCTGGCGACAGCCTATATAGCAATCAGCCCCAGCATTTT	CSAGDSLYSNQPQHF
TRBV5-4	-	-	TRBJ1-2	TGTGCCAGCAGCTTGGTAGGGGGTAGGGGCTACACCTTC	CASSLVGGRGYTF
TRBV12-3/TRBV12-4	TRBD1	-	TRBJ1-6	TGTGCCAGCAGCGACAGGGAAAATTCACCCCTCCACTTT	CASSDRENSPLHF
TRBV18	-	-	TRBJ2-1	TGTGCCAGCTCACCGGAGAGCTCCTACAATGAGCAGTTCTTC	CASSPESSYNEQFF
TRBV6-1	-	-	TRBJ1-5	TGTGCCAGCAGAACCGGGACCCTCATCCACAATCAGCCCCAGCATTTT	CASRTGTLIHNQPQHF
TRBV20-1	TRBD1	-	TRBJ2-3	TGCAGTGCTAGTGGGACAGGGAAAATAGATACGCAGTATTTT	CSASGTGKIDTQYF
TRBV3-1	-	-	TRBJ1-5	TGTGCCAGCAGCCAAGACAGGGTCGGGAAGCCCCAGCATTTT	CASSQDRVGKPQHF
TRBV5-1	-	-	TRBJ2-1	TGCGCCAGCAGCTTGGGGCCGGGTGGTTCTTACAATGAGCAGTTCTTC	CASSLGPGGSYNEQFF
TRBV29-1	TRBD2	few	TRBJ2-2	TGCAGCGTTGACCGGGGAGGGACCGGGGAGCTGTTTTTT	CSVDRGGTGELFF
TRBV4-1	-	once	TRBJ1-5	TGCGCCAGCAGCCAATGGGGGGGTGATCAGCCCCAGCATTTT	CASSQWGGDQPQHF
TRBV7-8	-	-	TRBJ1-5	TGTGCCAGCAGCCTGAGGAGGCTAAATAGCAATCAGCCCCAGCATTTT	CASSLRRLNSNQPQHF
TRBV12-3/TRBV12-4	TRBD1	-	TRBJ2-6	TGTGCCAGCAGTCCTGGTTTGGGACAGGGGGCGCGTGGGGCCAACGTCCTGACTTTC	CASSPGLGQGARGANVLTF
TRBV6-2/TRBV6-3	-	-	TRBJ2-2	TGTGCCAGCAGCCGTCTTATGATGAACACCGGGGAGCTGTTTTTT	CASSRLMMNTGELFF
TRBV20-1	-	-	TRBJ1-5	TGCAGCGCTCTGGAAGGATCTTCGAATCAGCCCCAGCATTTT	CSALEGSSNQPQHF
TRBV5-4	TRBD2	-	TRBJ2-1	TGTGCCAGCAGCTTGGATCTAGCGGGGGGAAATGAGCAGTTCTTC	CASSLDLAGGNEQFF
TRBV7-9	TRBD2	-	TRBJ2-2	TGTGCCGCCGAAAGACCGGGACTAGCGGGCGGGGAGCTGTTTTTT	CAAERPGLAGGELFF
TRBV9	TRBD2	-	TRBJ2-7	TGTGCCAGCAGCGTACTAGCGGGAGCGGGAGCATACGAGCAGTACTTC	CASSVLAGAGAYEQYF